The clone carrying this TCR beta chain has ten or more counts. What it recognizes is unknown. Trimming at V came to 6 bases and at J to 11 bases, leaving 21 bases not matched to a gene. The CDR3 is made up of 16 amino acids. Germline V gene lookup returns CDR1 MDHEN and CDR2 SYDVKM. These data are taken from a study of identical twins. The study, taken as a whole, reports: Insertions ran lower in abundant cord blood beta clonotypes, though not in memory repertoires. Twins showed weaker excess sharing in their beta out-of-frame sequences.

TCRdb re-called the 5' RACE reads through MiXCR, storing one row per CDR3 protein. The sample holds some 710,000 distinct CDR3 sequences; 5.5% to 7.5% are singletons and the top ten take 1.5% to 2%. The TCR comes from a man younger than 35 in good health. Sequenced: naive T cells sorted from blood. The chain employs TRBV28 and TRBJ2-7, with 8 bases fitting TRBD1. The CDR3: CASRPTSPGQAYREYF. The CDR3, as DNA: TGTGCCAGCAGACCCACTAGCCCGGGACAGGCTTATCGTGAGTACTTC.